Following are 18 T cell receptor beta chains from one sample sequenced in a study of cytomegalovirus exposure and HLA in healthy donors. The PCR employed 60 Vbeta primers together with 13 Jbeta primers. Sequenced by immunoSEQ multiplex PCR; TCRdb stores in-frame clones only, minus some. The top ten clones hold over 3% of a sample with roughly 150,000 clones, 76% of them seen once. The sample comprised PBMCs. Every receptor here comes from a male donor in good health and CMV-seronegative.

The chain recombines TRBV5-1 with TRBJ2-5; 9 bases align to TRBD2. The CDR3 is made up of 16 amino acids. Germline CDR1 is SGHRS and CDR2 is YFSETQ. J gave up 0 bases and V 6 bases, and 9 bases lay outside the gene matches. This CDR3 reads CASKTRPSGNQETQYF. The CDR3 nucleotides read TGCGCCAGCAAGACACGGCCTAGCGGGAACCAAGAGACCCAGTACTTC.

V usage is TRBV4-1 and J usage is TRBJ2-1, with D uncertain. Germline-derived CDR1 and CDR2 are MGHRA and YSYEKL. The CDR3 has 16 residues. V was pared by 1 base and J by 3 bases, with 13 bases between. This CDR3 reads CASSQVDILHYNEQFF. Written as DNA, the CDR3 is TGCGCCAGCAGCCAAGTTGACATCCTCCACTACAATGAGCAGTTCTTC.

This clone has more than one count but fewer than ten. The chain carries TRBV27 and TRBJ2-5; 9 positions agree with TRBD2. This CDR3 has 14 amino acids. J gave up 3 bases and V 3 bases, and 2 bases lay outside the gene matches. Germline assignment: CDR1 MNHEY and CDR2 SMNVEV (reference sequence). The CDR3 DNA reads TGTGCCAGCAGTTTTAGCGGGGGTGAAGAGACCCAGTACTTC. The encoded protein is CASSFSGGEETQYF.

On this clone itself: The same CDR3 can be traced to other DNA sequences in this sample. The chain recombines TRBV7-6 with TRBJ2-7; TRBD2 might be the D (5 bases). Trimming took 8 bases from V and 0 from J, leaving 8 bases between them. The V gene's germline CDR1 is SGHVS and CDR2 FNYEAQ. There are 12 residues in the CDR3. The CDR3 reads CASGRFSYEQYF. The CDR3 DNA reads as TGTGCCAGCGGGAGATTCTCCTACGAGCAGTACTTC.

The chain is built from TRBV27 and TRBJ2-3; tentative D call: TRBD2 (6 bases). The CDR3 runs 15 residues. V lost 6 bases to trimming and J lost 3 bases, with 16 bases between them. Germline V gene lookup returns CDR1 MNHEY and CDR2 SMNVEV (reference sequence). The CDR3 reads CASSSLALATDTQYF. Written as DNA, the CDR3 is TGTGCCAGCAGCTCGCTAGCGTTAGCTACAGATACGCAGTATTTT.

As concerns this clone: Other DNA sequences of this sample code for an identical CDR3. V gene TRBV7-2 combines with J gene TRBJ1-5; tentatively, D is TRBD1 (6 bases). Trimming removed 3 bases from V and 3 bases from J, with 9 bases in between. CDR1 is SGHTA and CDR2 is FQGNSA in the germline V gene. The CDR3 is 14 amino acids. For the CDR3, the DNA is TGTGCCAGCAGCTTGACAGGCCCCAATCAGCCCCAGCATTTT. This sequence encodes CASSLTGPNQPQHF.

There are a few counts of this clone. The gene calls are TRBV5-5 and TRBJ1-6, with D unclear. Per germline, CDR1 SGHKS and CDR2 YYEKEE (reference sequence). The CDR3 covers 14 residues. Trimming took off 4 bases at V and 8 bases at J, with 13 bases between the two ends. In DNA, the CDR3 is TGTGCCAGCAGCCAGGCCGGCCCGTATTCACCCCTCCACTTT. Protein sequence: CASSQAGPYSPLHF.

The chain has TRBV11-2 and TRBJ2-7, with TRBD2 matching over 10 bases. The V gene end was trimmed by 5 bases and the J gene end by 2 bases; junction bases not matched to a gene: 6. Germline V gene sequence: CDR1 SGHAT, CDR2 FQNNGV. The CDR3 is 15 amino acids. CDR3 sequence reads: CASSHRTSGAYEQYF. The CDR3, as DNA: TGTGCCAGCAGCCATAGGACTAGCGGAGCCTACGAGCAGTACTTC.

V gene TRBV7-8 combines with J gene TRBJ1-6; D is ambiguous. The length of the CDR3 is 16 residues. Germline V gene lookup returns CDR1 SGHVS and CDR2 FQNEAQ. V was shortened by 5 bases and J by 9 bases, with 20 bases between the two germline ends. The CDR3 loop reads CASSLLRWEMGSPLHF. CDR3 DNA: TGTGCCAGCAGCCTACTCAGGTGGGAGATGGGTTCACCCCTCCACTTT.

In DNA, the CDR3 is TGTGCCGCCAGACTAGCGGTGGGGAATGAGCAGTTCTTC. It yields the protein CAARLAVGNEQFF. The J gene is TRBJ2-1, the V gene TRBV19, with TRBD2 matching over 9 bases. V dropped 11 bases and J dropped 7; count of bases not matched to a gene: 9. CDR1 and CDR2 (germline): LNHDA, SQIVND (reference sequence). This CDR3 spans 13 amino acids.

V is TRBV18 and J is TRBJ2-1; 12 nucleotides match TRBD2. The V and J ends lost 5 bases and 10 bases, in that order; junction bases with no gene match: 9. This CDR3 contains 15 residues. The V gene's germline CDR1 is KGHSH and CDR2 LQKENI. This chain's CDR3 is CASSSSSGGALEQFF. The CDR3 region has the DNA TGTGCCAGCTCATCATCTAGCGGGGGGGCCCTGGAGCAGTTCTTC.

The rearrangement uses TRBV4-1 and TRBJ1-5; D not certain. V was trimmed by 1 base and J by 3 bases, leaving 13 bases between them. The CDR3 covers 16 residues. The V gene's germline CDR1 is MGHRA and CDR2 YSYEKL. DNA for the CDR3: TGCGCCAGCAGCCAAGTCGGAGGGATGGACAATCAGCCCCAGCATTTT. As protein: CASSQVGGMDNQPQHF.

This clone was counted a single time. The chain employs TRBV7-2 and TRBJ2-3, with TRBD2 identical over 12 bases. Germline CDR1 is SGHTA and CDR2 is FQGNSA. V shed 2 bases and J 6 bases; nucleotides not matched to a gene: 6. The CDR3 sequence is 16 residues long. CDR3 residues: CASSLRLAGAGDTQYF. Here the CDR3 DNA reads TGTGCCAGCAGCTTACGACTAGCGGGGGCGGGGGATACGCAGTATTTT. Variable domain in full (rest from reference TRBV7-2 and TRBJ2-3): GAGVSQSPSNKVTEKGKDVELRCDPISGHTALYWYRQSLGQGLEFLIYFQGNSAPDKSGLPSDRFSAERTGGSVSTLTIQRTQQEDSAVYLCASSLRLAGAGDTQYFGPGTRLTVL.

The CDR3 nucleotides are TGTGCCAGCAGTTTGGGCGGACAGGGAGGTGGCTACACCTTC. As protein: CASSLGGQGGGYTF. This chain uses TRBV28 with TRBJ1-2; the match to TRBD1 covers 8 bases. Trimming removed 3 bases from V and 7 bases from J; junction bases left unmatched: 7. Germline V CDR1 and CDR2: MDHEN, SYDVKM. This CDR3 has 14 residues.

This clone was counted a few times. The rearrangement links TRBV28 to TRBJ2-1, with 10 nucleotides matching TRBD2. Per the germline V gene, CDR1 is MDHEN and CDR2 is SYDVKM. The junction had 7 bases not matched to a gene; V was cut back by 5 bases and J by 3 bases. The CDR3 totals 16 residues. In DNA, the CDR3 is TGTGCCAGCAGTCCCCGCCTAGCGGGAGACTACAATGAGCAGTTCTTC. It codes for CASSPRLAGDYNEQFF.

The chain employs TRBV2 and TRBJ2-5; D possibly corresponds to TRBD2 (6 bases). Trimming left V 5 bases short and J 2 bases short, with 9 bases between. The CDR3 totals 13 residues. The germline CDR1 and CDR2 sequences are SNHLY and FYNNEI. CDR3 loop: CASSSREQETQYF. DNA of the CDR3: TGTGCCAGCAGTAGCCGGGAGCAAGAGACCCAGTACTTC.

The chain carries TRBV14 and TRBJ2-5; 7 positions agree with TRBD2. Germline CDR1 and CDR2: SGHDN and FVKESK. V shed 2 bases and J 5 bases; nucleotides not matched to a gene: 5. The CDR3 covers 14 residues. The CDR3 protein is CASSQQRGSETQYF. The CDR3 DNA sequence: TGTGCCAGCAGCCAACAGCGGGGTTCGGAGACCCAGTACTTC.

The rearrangement joins TRBV20-1 to TRBJ2-7, with D maybe TRBD2 (5 bases). The CDR3 extends over 11 amino acids. Trimming left V 6 bases short and J 0 bases short, with 6 bases between. Per germline, CDR1 DFQATT and CDR2 SNEGSKA (reference sequence). The CDR3 DNA is TGCAGTGCACTAGACTCCTACGAGCAGTACTTC. Encoded protein: CSALDSYEQYF.